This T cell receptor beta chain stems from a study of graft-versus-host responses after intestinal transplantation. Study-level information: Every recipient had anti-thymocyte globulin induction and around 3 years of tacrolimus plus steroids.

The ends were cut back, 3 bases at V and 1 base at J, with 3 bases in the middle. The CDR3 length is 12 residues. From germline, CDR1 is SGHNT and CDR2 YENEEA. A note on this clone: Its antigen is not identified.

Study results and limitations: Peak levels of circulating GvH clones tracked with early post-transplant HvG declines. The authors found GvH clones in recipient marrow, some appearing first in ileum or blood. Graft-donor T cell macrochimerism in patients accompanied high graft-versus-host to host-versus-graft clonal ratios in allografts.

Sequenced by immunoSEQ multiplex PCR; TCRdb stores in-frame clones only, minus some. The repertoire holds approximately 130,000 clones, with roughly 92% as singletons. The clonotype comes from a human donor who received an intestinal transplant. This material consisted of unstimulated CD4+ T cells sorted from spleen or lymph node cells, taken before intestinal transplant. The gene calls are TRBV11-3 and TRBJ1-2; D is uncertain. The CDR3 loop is CASSFDNYGYTF. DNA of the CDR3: TGTGCCAGCAGCTTTGATAACTATGGCTACACCTTC.